Each of the 19 T cell receptor beta chains below was sequenced from the same sample in a study of early T cells in non-severe SARS-CoV-2 infection. TCRdb fed the 5' RACE reads into MiXCR, producing one record per CDR3 protein. Here the sample spans roughly 57,000 distinct CDR3 sequences, approximately 12% being singletons. Sequencing used whole blood. Receptors were obtained from an adult who was a healthcare worker with PCR-confirmed SARS-CoV-2 infection or an uninfected control (not recorded which).

The gene calls are TRBV7-2 and TRBJ2-6, with TRBD1 as a possible D gene (6 bases). V was trimmed by 2 bases and J by 1 base, leaving 9 bases between them. This CDR3 region has 16 residues. Germline CDR1 is SGHTA and CDR2 is FQGNSA. Here the CDR3 reads CASSLRGQSGANVLTF. The CDR3 DNA is TGTGCCAGCAGCTTAAGGGGACAATCTGGGGCCAACGTCCTGACTTTC.

This clonotype appeared many times. The J gene is TRBJ2-5, the V gene TRBV18, with D tentatively TRBD2 (5 bases). The CDR3 covers 13 residues. Trimming pared 4 bases from V and 6 bases from J, leaving 12 bases between. CDR1 KGHSH and CDR2 LQKENI come from the germline V gene. CDR3 sequence reads: CASSRGSEKTQYF. The CDR3 DNA follows: TGTGCCAGCTCACGGGGTAGCGAAAAGACCCAGTACTTC.

As for this clonotype: This may stem from a read error, because a much larger clone lies one nucleotide away. This chain uses TRBV9 with TRBJ1-2, with D tentatively TRBD1 (6 bases). The CDR3 contains 13 residues. Germline V gene data show CDR1 as SGDLS and CDR2 as YYNGEE. The CDR3 reads CASSVGQDYVYTF. CDR3 DNA: TGTGCCAGCAGCGTAGGACAGGACTATGTCTACACCTTC. The variable domain in full, completed from reference TRBV9 and TRBJ1-2, reads DSGVTQTPKHLITATGQRVTLRCSPRSGDLSVYWYQQSLDQGLQFLIQYYNGEERAKGNILERFSAQQFPDLHSELNLSSLELGDSALYFCASSVGQDYVYTFGSGTRLTVV.

V is TRBV18 and J is TRBJ2-7, with 9 nucleotides matching TRBD1. J was trimmed by 7 bases and V by 5 bases; bases with no gene match: 6. Per the germline V gene, CDR1 is KGHSH and CDR2 is LQKENI. The CDR3 length is 13 residues. The CDR3 DNA is TGTGCCAGCTCATCCTTGACAGGGGGGGAGCAGTACTTC. Encoded protein: CASSSLTGGEQYF.

This clonotype was observed many times. The chain links TRBV5-4 to TRBJ2-1, with a tentative D call TRBD1 (5 bases). The CDR3 is 13 residues long. In germline, CDR1 is SGHNT, CDR2 YYREEE (reference sequence). Trimming removed 3 bases from V and 4 bases from J, with 8 bases in between. The CDR3 here is CASSYDSYNEQFF. CDR3 nucleotide sequence: TGTGCCAGCAGCTATGACAGTTACAATGAGCAGTTCTTC.

This clonotype has a handful of counts. The chain carries TRBV28 and TRBJ1-2, with TRBD1 matching over 9 bases. V lost 5 bases, J lost 4 bases, and 5 bases stayed unmatched. The V gene's germline CDR1 is MDHEN and CDR2 SYDVKM. The CDR3 sequence is 14 residues long. The CDR3 nucleotides read TGTGCCAGCAGTGTGGACAGGGGCGGCTATGGCTACACCTTC. This translates into CASSVDRGGYGYTF.

The genes are TRBV7-9 and TRBJ1-5; D possibly corresponds to TRBD1 (6 bases). The CDR3 is 14 residues long. Germline V gene sequence: CDR1 SEHNR, CDR2 FQNEAQ (reference sequence). V lost 3 bases to trimming and J lost 7 bases, with 13 bases between them. CDR3 protein: CASSFGGLEQPQHF. CDR3 coding DNA: TGTGCCAGCAGCTTCGGGGGCCTGGAGCAGCCCCAGCATTTT. The variable domain in full, completed from reference TRBV7-9 and TRBJ1-5, reads DTGVSQNPRHKITKRGQNVTFRCDPISEHNRLYWYRQTLGQGPEFLTYFQNEAQLEKSRLLSDRFSAERPKGSFSTLEIQRTEQGDSAMYLCASSFGGLEQPQHFGDGTRLSIL.

The chain employs TRBV30 and TRBJ1-1; TRBD1 agrees at 7 bases. Per germline, CDR1 GTSNPN and CDR2 SVGIG (reference sequence). Germline trimming cut 2 bases from V and 4 bases from J; bases unmatched to any gene: 10. CDR3 length equals 15 residues. Written as DNA, the CDR3 is TGTGCCTGGAGTACTACGACAGGGTGGGGCACTGAAGCTTTCTTT. It codes for CAWSTTTGWGTEAFF. Full variable domain (outside the CDR3, taken from reference TRBV30 and TRBJ1-1): SQTIHQWPATLVQPVGSPLSLECTVEGTSNPNLYWYRQAAGRGLQLLFYSVGIGQISSEVPQNLSASRPQDRQFILSSKKLLLSDSGFYLCAWSTTTGWGTEAFFGQGTRLTVV.

This clonotype was detected only a few times. The V call is TRBV7-2, the J call TRBJ1-3; 9 bases match TRBD1. With 1 base clipped from V and 6 bases from J, the junction kept 7 bases outside the gene matches. The germline V gene encodes CDR1 SGHTA and CDR2 FQGNSA. This CDR3 spans 16 amino acids. CDR3 protein: CASSLETGGIKNTIYF. CDR3 DNA sequence: TGTGCCAGCAGCTTAGAGACAGGGGGAATAAAAAACACCATATATTTT.

The CDR3 bases are TGTGCCAGCAGTGGGACCGGACGGCCCTATGGCTACACCTTC. Translation: CASSGTGRPYGYTF. V and J are TRBV6-1 and TRBJ1-2, with D unresolved. V shed 4 bases and J shed 4 bases, with 13 bases lying between them. In germline, CDR1 is MNHNS, CDR2 SASEGT. There are 14 residues in the CDR3.

This clonotype was detected only once. The V and J genes are TRBV20-1 and TRBJ2-3, with D possibly being TRBD2 (7 bases). This CDR3 has 11 amino acids. From germline, CDR1 is DFQATT and CDR2 SNEGSKA (reference sequence). CDR3 in amino acids: CLWGGEDTQYF. Written as DNA, the CDR3 is TGCCTATGGGGGGGCGAAGATACGCAGTATTTT.

This clonotype was seen a handful of times. The chain has TRBV7-9 and TRBJ1-2; 8 nucleotides align to TRBD1. Germline V gene data show CDR1 as SEHNR and CDR2 as FQNEAQ (reference sequence). CDR3 length equals 13 residues. With 4 bases clipped from V and 7 bases from J, the junction kept 5 bases outside the gene matches. The CDR3 loop is CASSSNDRGGYTF. CDR3 nucleotides: TGTGCCAGCAGCTCGAACGACAGGGGTGGCTACACCTTC.

This clonotype was counted a few times. This chain uses TRBV11-2 with TRBJ1-2; D is unclear. The CDR3 contains 14 residues. Trimming removed 5 bases at V and 0 bases at J, with 10 bases between. Looked up from germline, CDR1 is SGHAT and CDR2 is FQNNGV. DNA of the CDR3: TGTGCCAGCAGCCTAAATCATGCTAACTATGGCTACACCTTC. Amino acids: CASSLNHANYGYTF. Full variable domain (remainder filled in from reference TRBV11-2 and TRBJ1-2): EAGVAQSPRYKIIEKRQSVAFWCNPISGHATLYWYQQILGQGPKLLIQFQNNGVVDDSQLPKDRFSAERLKGVDSTLKIQPAKLEDSAVYLCASSLNHANYGYTFGSGTRLTVV.

This clonotype was recorded at least ten times. The rearrangement links TRBV7-9 to TRBJ1-1; D possibly corresponds to TRBD1 (5 bases). The CDR3 is made up of 15 amino acids. V lost 4 bases and J lost 7, with 19 bases in between. Per germline, CDR1 SEHNR and CDR2 FQNEAQ (reference sequence). CDR3 protein: CASSSRPGPWGEAFF. The CDR3 DNA sequence: TGTGCCAGCAGCTCTAGACCGGGGCCTTGGGGTGAAGCTTTCTTT.

This chain connects TRBV20-1 to TRBJ2-1, with 9 bases that match TRBD2. The trim removed 3 bases at V and 8 bases at J, leaving 11 bases unmatched. Germline loops: CDR1 DFQATT, CDR2 SNEGSKA (reference sequence). This CDR3 contains 15 residues. CDR3 region: CSARRRGGLIHEQFF. The CDR3 DNA reads TGCAGTGCTAGGAGGCGGGGGGGCCTTATCCATGAGCAGTTCTTC.

The V and J genes are TRBV10-3 and TRBJ2-7; TRBD1 is a possible D gene (6 bases). The CDR3 is 15 amino acids. Germline V gene lookup returns CDR1 ENHRY and CDR2 SYGVKD. Trimming stripped 6 bases from V and 6 bases from J, with 21 bases between. This CDR3 is CAISKGTTAGAEQYF. CDR3 DNA: TGTGCCATCAGCAAAGGGACAACGGCAGGGGCCGAGCAGTACTTC.

This clonotype has a count of ten or more. The chain links TRBV5-1 to TRBJ2-3, with a weak D call TRBD2 (6 bases). The germline V and J ends were trimmed by 2 bases and 1 base, with 11 bases remaining between them. Germline CDR1 SGHRS, CDR2 YFSETQ. The CDR3 loop spans 15 amino acids. The chain's CDR3 is CASSFSRGGTDTQYF. The CDR3 nucleotides are TGCGCCAGCAGCTTTTCGCGGGGCGGCACAGATACGCAGTATTTT.

As regards this clonotype: Being one base from a much bigger clone, this may be a read error. The chain joins TRBV21-1 to TRBJ2-7; the DNA was not compared with TRBD1, the D call given in the table. TRBV21-1 is noted as a pseudogene. The CDR3 length is 15 residues. The CDR3 DNA sequence: TGTGCCAGCAGCAGCGGGACAGTTGACTCCTACGAGCAGTACTTC. Translation: CASSSGTVDSYEQYF.

This clonotype was seen ten or more times. The chain has TRBV6-5 and TRBJ2-1, with 11 bases identical to TRBD2. Germline-derived CDR1 and CDR2 are MNHEY and SVGAGI. This CDR3 comprises 16 residues. With 4 bases clipped from V and 8 bases from J, the junction kept 10 bases outside the gene matches. The CDR3 spells CASSSRLAGLGYEQFF. The CDR3 nucleotides are TGTGCCAGCAGTTCCCGACTAGCGGGGTTAGGGTATGAGCAGTTCTTC.